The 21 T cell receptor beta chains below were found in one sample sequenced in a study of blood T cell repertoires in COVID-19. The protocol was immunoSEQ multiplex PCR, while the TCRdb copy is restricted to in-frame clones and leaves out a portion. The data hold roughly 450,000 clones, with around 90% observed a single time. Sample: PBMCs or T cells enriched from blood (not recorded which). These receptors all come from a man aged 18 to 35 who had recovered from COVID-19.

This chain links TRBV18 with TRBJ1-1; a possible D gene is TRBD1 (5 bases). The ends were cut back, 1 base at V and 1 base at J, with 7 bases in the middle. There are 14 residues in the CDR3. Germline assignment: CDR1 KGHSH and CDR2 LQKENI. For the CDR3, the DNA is TGTGCCAGCTCACCACGACAGCGGAACACTGAAGCTTTCTTT. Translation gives CASSPRQRNTEAFF.

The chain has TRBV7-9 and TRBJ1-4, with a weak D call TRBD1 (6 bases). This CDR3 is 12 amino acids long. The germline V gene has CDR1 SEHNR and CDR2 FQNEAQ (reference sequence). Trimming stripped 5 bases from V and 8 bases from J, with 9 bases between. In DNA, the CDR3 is TGTGCCAGCAGCACCACAGGGGAAAAACTGTTTTTT. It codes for CASSTTGEKLFF.

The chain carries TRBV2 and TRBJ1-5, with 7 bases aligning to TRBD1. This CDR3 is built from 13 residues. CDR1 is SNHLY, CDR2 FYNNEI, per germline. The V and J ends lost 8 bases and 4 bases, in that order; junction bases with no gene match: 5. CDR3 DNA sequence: TGTGCCAGCGGGACAGAACTAAATCAGCCCCAGCATTTT. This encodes CASGTELNQPQHF.

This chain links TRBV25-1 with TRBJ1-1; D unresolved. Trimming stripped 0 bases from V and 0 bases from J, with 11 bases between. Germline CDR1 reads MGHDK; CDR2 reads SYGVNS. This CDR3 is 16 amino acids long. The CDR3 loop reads CASSEYTGGLNTEAFF. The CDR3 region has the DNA TGTGCCAGCAGTGAATATACCGGCGGATTGAACACTGAAGCTTTCTTT. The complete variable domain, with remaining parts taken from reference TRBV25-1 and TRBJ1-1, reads EADIYQTPRYLVIGTGKKITLECSQTMGHDKMYWYQQDPGMELHLIHYSYGVNSTEKGDLSSESTVSRIRTEHFPLTLESARPSHTSQYLCASSEYTGGLNTEAFFGQGTRLTVV.

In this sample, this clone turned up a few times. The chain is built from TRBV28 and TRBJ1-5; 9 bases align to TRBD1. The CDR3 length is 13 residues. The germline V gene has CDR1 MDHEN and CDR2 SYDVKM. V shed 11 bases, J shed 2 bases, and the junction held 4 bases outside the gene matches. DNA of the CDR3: TGTGCCGAAGGGGACAGGGGCAATCAGCCCCAGCATTTT. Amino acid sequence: CAEGDRGNQPQHF. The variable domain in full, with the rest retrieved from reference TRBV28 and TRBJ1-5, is DVKVTQSSRYLVKRTGEKVFLECVQDMDHENMFWYRQDPGLGLRLIYFSYDVKMKEKGDIPEGYSVSREKKERFSLILESASTNQTSMYLCAEGDRGNQPQHFGDGTRLSIL.

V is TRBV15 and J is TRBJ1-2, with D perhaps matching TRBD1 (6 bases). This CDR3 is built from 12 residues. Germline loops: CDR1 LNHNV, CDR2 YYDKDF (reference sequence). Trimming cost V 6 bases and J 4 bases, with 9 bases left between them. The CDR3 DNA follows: TGTGCCACCAGGGACAGCTCCTATGGCTACACCTTC. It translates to CATRDSSYGYTF.

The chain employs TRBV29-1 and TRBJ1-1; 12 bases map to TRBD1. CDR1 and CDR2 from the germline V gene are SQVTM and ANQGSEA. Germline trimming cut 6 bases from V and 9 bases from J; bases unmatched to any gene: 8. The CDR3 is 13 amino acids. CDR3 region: CSVLLGDRGQAFF. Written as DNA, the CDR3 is TGCAGCGTCCTCTTAGGGGACAGGGGGCAAGCTTTCTTT.

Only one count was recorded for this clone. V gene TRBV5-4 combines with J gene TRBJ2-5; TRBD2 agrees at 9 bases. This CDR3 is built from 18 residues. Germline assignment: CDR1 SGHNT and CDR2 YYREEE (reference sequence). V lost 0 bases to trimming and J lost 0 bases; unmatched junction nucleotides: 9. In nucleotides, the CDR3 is TGTGCCAGCAGCTTGGGCGGCACTCTAGCGGGAAACCAAGAGACCCAGTACTTC. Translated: CASSLGGTLAGNQETQYF.

CDR3 region: CASSPPDREAYEQYF. For the CDR3, the DNA is TGTGCCAGTTCTCCCCCGGACAGGGAGGCCTACGAGCAGTACTTC. The rearrangement joins TRBV27 to TRBJ2-7; TRBD1 matches at 8 bases. This CDR3 is 15 amino acids long. Germline CDR1 is MNHEY and CDR2 is SMNVEV (reference sequence). Trimming took 9 bases from V and 2 from J; bases not matched to a gene: 12.

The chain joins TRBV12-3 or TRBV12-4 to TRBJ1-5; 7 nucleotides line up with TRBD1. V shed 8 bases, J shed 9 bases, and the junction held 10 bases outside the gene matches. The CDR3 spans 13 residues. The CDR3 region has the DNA TGTGCCAGCCTACAGGGGCTGGATGGGCCCCAGCATTTT. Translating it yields CASLQGLDGPQHF.

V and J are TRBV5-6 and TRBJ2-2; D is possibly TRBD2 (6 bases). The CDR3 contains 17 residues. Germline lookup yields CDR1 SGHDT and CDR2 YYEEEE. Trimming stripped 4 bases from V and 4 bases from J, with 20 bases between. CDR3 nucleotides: TGTGCCAGCAGCGCCGGGGGAACCTGGGTCTCCACCGGGGAGCTGTTTTTT. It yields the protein CASSAGGTWVSTGELFF.

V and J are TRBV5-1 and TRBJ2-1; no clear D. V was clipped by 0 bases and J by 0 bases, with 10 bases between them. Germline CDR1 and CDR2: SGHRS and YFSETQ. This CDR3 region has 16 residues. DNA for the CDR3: TGCGCCAGCAGCTTGGGGGCCAGAAGCTCCTACAATGAGCAGTTCTTC. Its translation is CASSLGARSSYNEQFF.

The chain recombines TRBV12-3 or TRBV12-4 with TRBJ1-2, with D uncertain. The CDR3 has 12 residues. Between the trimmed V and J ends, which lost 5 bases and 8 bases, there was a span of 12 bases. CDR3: CASSPNGRGYTF. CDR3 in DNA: TGTGCCAGCAGTCCCAACGGGAGGGGCTACACCTTC.

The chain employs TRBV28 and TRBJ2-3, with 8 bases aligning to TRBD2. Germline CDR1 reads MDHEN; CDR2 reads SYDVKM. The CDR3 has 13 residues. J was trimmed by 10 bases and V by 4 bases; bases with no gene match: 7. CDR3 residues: CASSSGSGIAQYF. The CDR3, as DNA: TGTGCCAGCAGTTCAGGTAGCGGGATTGCGCAGTATTTT.

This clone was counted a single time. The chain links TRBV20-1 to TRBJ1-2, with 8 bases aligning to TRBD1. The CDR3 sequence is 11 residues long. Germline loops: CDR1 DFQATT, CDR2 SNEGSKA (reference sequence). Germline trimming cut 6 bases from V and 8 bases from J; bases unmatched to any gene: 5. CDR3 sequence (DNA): TGCAGTGCCTGGGACAGGCAGGGCTACACCTTC. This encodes CSAWDRQGYTF.

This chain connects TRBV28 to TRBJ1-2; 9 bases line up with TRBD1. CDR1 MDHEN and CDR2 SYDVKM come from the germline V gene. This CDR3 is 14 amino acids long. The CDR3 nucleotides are TGTGCTCTAGGAGGACAGGGGAGTAAATCTGGCTACACCTTC. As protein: CALGGQGSKSGYTF.

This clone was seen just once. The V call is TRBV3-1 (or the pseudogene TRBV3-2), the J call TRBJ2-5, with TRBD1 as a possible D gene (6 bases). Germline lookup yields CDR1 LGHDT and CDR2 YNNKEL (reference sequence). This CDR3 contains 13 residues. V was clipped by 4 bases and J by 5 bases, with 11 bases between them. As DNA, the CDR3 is TGTGCCAGCAGCCTTACAGGGTACGAGACCCAGTACTTC. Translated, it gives CASSLTGYETQYF.

CDR3 nucleotide sequence: TGTGCCAGCAGGCCAACCAGGGGAGAGACCCAGTACTTC. Translating it yields CASRPTRGETQYF. V and J are TRBV5-5 and TRBJ2-5; tentatively, D is TRBD1 (6 bases). Per the germline V gene, CDR1 is SGHKS and CDR2 is YYEKEE (reference sequence). Trimming took off 5 bases at V and 4 bases at J, with 12 bases between the two ends. This CDR3 is built from 13 residues.

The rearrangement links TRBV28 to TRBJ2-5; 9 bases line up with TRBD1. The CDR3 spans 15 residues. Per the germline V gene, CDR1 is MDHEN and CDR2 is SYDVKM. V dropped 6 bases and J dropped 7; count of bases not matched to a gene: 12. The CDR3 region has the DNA TGTGCCAGCAGAAGTGGTGGAGGGACAGGGAGGACCCAGTACTTC. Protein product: CASRSGGGTGRTQYF.

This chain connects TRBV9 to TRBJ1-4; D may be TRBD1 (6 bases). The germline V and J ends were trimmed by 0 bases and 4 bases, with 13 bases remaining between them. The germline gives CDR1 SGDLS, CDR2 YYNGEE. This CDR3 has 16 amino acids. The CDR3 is CASSVGNRVFNEKLFF. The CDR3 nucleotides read TGTGCCAGCAGCGTAGGTAACAGGGTGTTTAATGAAAAACTGTTTTTT.

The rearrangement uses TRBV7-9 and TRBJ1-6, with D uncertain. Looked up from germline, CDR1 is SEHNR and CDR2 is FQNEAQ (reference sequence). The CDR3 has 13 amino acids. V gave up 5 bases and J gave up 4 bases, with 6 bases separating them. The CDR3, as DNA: TGTGCCAGCAGCGACACTTATAATTCACCCCTCCACTTT. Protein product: CASSDTYNSPLHF.